This T cell receptor beta chain was captured by sequencing in a study of response to subunit inactivated influenza vaccine listed by TCRdb under 2018. About the investigation overall: The study used deep quantitative T cell receptor repertoire profiling to track responses to a trivalent subunit inactivated influenza vaccine.

The paper's findings and limits, for the study overall: It was suggested by the authors that each seasonal influenza vaccination may recruit only a limited number of new T cells.

The trim is 6 bases for V and 1 base for J, with a gap of 13 bases between the germline ends. CDR1 and CDR2, per the germline V gene (reference sequence), are SGHKS and YYEKEE. Reading from cysteine to phenylalanine, the CDR3 counts 14 amino acids. Just CDR3 DNA is preserved here, 42 bases in frame from base 1. Receptor amplification or capture employed RT-PCR. Sequencing used an Illumina HiSeq 2500. TCRdb redid the processing of the public reads, applying fastp at Q25 and MiXCR, and retained in-frame beta chains. Identical CDR3 protein sequences are pooled into one entry, listed with their most common genes and DNA. This sample comprises a few hundred thousand distinct CDR3 sequences, around a fifth of them detected only once. Roughly 10% of the sample comes from the top ten. In its sample, this clonotype was seen many times. It lacks a known antigen. The input lacks base qualities; no much larger clone sits a single base away.

Here the chain combines TRBV5-5 and TRBJ1-1; no D gene can be assigned with confidence. The sequence came from a man in his fifties or sixties who received an inactivated influenza vaccine. Donor details come from another sample of the same person, matched by shared clones. The specimen comprised PBMCs from blood, sampled approximately 20 months after vaccination. The DNA sequence follows: TGTGCCAGCACCTCGGCCCCAGAGAACACTGAAGCTTTCTTT. This encodes CASTSAPENTEAFF.